A single sample gave rise to the 26 T cell receptor beta chains below, sequenced in a study of blood T cell repertoires in COVID-19. Using immunoSEQ multiplex PCR, the repertoire was profiled, and TCRdb retains in-frame clones only, with some absent. The table has some 530,000 clones, approximately 90% seen once. What was sequenced was PBMCs or T cells enriched from blood (not recorded which). These receptor sequences come from a woman aged 55 to 70 who had recovered from COVID-19.

The rearrangement joins TRBV24-1 to TRBJ2-3; 9 bases match TRBD1. J was trimmed by 1 base and V by 7 bases; bases with no gene match: 2. This CDR3 is 14 amino acids long. Germline-derived CDR1 and CDR2 are KGHDR and SFDVKD. The CDR3 protein is CATSRDRGTDTQYF. The CDR3 nucleotides read TGTGCCACCAGCCGGGACAGGGGCACAGATACGCAGTATTTT.

V and J are TRBV9 and TRBJ1-1; 7 bases are shared with TRBD1. This CDR3 is built from 14 residues. The junction had 8 bases not matched to a gene; V was cut back by 4 bases and J by 5 bases. The V gene's germline CDR1 is SGDLS and CDR2 YYNGEE. The CDR3 spells CASSPYDRETEAFF. The CDR3 DNA reads TGTGCCAGCAGCCCATATGACAGGGAGACTGAAGCTTTCTTT.

The gene calls are TRBV7-2 and TRBJ2-7; D gene uncertain. The CDR3 covers 13 residues. V lost 0 bases and J lost 0, with 3 bases in between. Germline CDR1 reads SGHTA; CDR2 reads FQGNSA. The CDR3: CASSLAASYEQYF. In DNA, the CDR3 is TGTGCCAGCAGCTTAGCAGCCTCCTACGAGCAGTACTTC.

The sample holds one count of this clone. This chain connects TRBV7-2 to TRBJ2-1; 8 nucleotides align to TRBD2. This CDR3 spans 15 amino acids. After removal of 4 bases from V and 4 bases from J, the junction contained 6 bases not matched to a gene. Germline assignment: CDR1 SGHTA and CDR2 FQGNSA. Here the CDR3 DNA reads TGTGCCAGCAGCTCGGGGGGGCCTTCATACAATGAGCAGTTCTTC. Translated, it gives CASSSGGPSYNEQFF.

The rearrangement uses TRBV27 and TRBJ1-3; unclear D gene. Germline-derived CDR1 and CDR2 are MNHEY and SMNVEV (reference sequence). The CDR3 is made up of 16 amino acids. V lost 4 bases, J lost 3 bases, and 16 bases lay in between. The CDR3 DNA sequence: TGTGCCAGCAGTTCACCCCCGGAGAGTAGTGGAAACACCATATATTTT. Encoded protein: CASSSPPESSGNTIYF.

The chain couples TRBV18 to TRBJ1-3; 8 bases are a match to TRBD1. The CDR3 has 14 residues. Per the germline V gene, CDR1 is KGHSH and CDR2 is LQKENI. The J segment lost 7 bases and the V segment lost 2 bases, leaving 4 bases of the junction unmatched. CDR3 in amino acids: CASSPGQGRNTIYF. CDR3 in DNA: TGTGCCAGCTCACCAGGACAGGGTCGGAACACCATATATTTT.

CDR3 nucleotide sequence: TGTGCCAGCAGCTTAGGAGGGACAGGACCTGAAGCTTTCTTT. It codes for CASSLGGTGPEAFF. The V gene is TRBV11-3, the J gene TRBJ1-1; 8 nucleotides match TRBD1. The V and J ends lost 1 base and 6 bases, in that order; junction bases with no gene match: 4. The CDR3 runs 14 residues. Germline values: CDR1 SGHNT, CDR2 YENEEA.

This clone is a singleton in its sample. The rearrangement joins TRBV19 to TRBJ2-1; 9 positions match TRBD1. Germline V CDR1 and CDR2: LNHDA, SQIVND (reference sequence). The V gene end was trimmed by 3 bases and the J gene end by 7 bases; junction bases not matched to a gene: 10. This CDR3 contains 16 residues. CDR3 region: CASSISGTGIWNEQFF. For the CDR3, the DNA is TGTGCCAGTAGTATTTCCGGGACAGGGATATGGAATGAGCAGTTCTTC.

The chain recombines TRBV12-5 with TRBJ2-6, with a tentative D call TRBD1 (6 bases). CDR1 and CDR2 from the germline V gene are LGHNT and FRNRAP. CDR3 size: 15 residues. Trimming removed 3 bases from V and 4 bases from J, with 10 bases in between. The CDR3 reads CASGFRGKGANVLTF. CDR3 nucleotides: TGTGCTAGTGGTTTCAGGGGTAAAGGGGCCAACGTCCTGACTTTC. The whole variable domain, remainder taken from reference TRBV12-5 and TRBJ2-6, is DARVTQTPRHKVTEMGQEVTMRCQPILGHNTVFWYRQTMMQGLELLAYFRNRAPLDDSGMPKDRFSAEMPDATLATLKIQPSEPRDSAVYFCASGFRGKGANVLTFGAGSRLTVL.

In this sample, this clone turned up many times. V usage is TRBV5-1 and J usage is TRBJ2-3, with no clear D. This CDR3 contains 13 residues. In germline, CDR1 is SGHRS, CDR2 YFSETQ. V was pared by 4 bases and J by 0 bases, with 6 bases between. This CDR3 reads CASSVESTDTQYF. The CDR3 DNA is TGCGCCAGCAGCGTCGAGAGCACAGATACGCAGTATTTT.

V usage is TRBV6-5 and J usage is TRBJ1-2, with D tentatively TRBD1 (6 bases). The V and J ends lost 6 bases and 2 bases respectively, with 10 bases between them. This CDR3 contains 13 residues. Germline V gives CDR1 MNHEY, CDR2 SVGAGI. Here the CDR3 DNA reads TGTGCCAGCAGACAGGACAGCAACTATGGCTACACCTTC. It yields the protein CASRQDSNYGYTF.

The chain is built from TRBV9 and TRBJ1-6; 7 bases align to TRBD1. The CDR3 sequence is 13 residues long. V lost 4 bases, J lost 7 bases, and 2 bases stayed unmatched. The V gene's germline CDR1 is SGDLS and CDR2 YYNGEE. CDR3 coding DNA: TGTGCCAGCAGCACAGGGGACAATTCACCCCTCCACTTT. This codes for CASSTGDNSPLHF. Combining the CDR3 with reference TRBV9 and TRBJ1-6 gives the whole variable domain DSGVTQTPKHLITATGQRVTLRCSPRSGDLSVYWYQQSLDQGLQFLIQYYNGEERAKGNILERFSAQQFPDLHSELNLSSLELGDSALYFCASSTGDNSPLHFGNGTRLTVT.

The rearrangement joins TRBV5-4 to TRBJ1-1, with D uncertain. Germline V gene sequence: CDR1 SGHNT, CDR2 YYREEE (reference sequence). The CDR3 runs 15 residues. V lost 4 bases and J 2 bases, leaving 15 bases between the germline ends. The CDR3 sequence is CASSTSGAGNTEAFF. The CDR3 region has the DNA TGTGCCAGCAGCACTTCCGGAGCGGGCAACACTGAAGCTTTCTTT.

V usage is TRBV5-6 and J usage is TRBJ2-3; 8 bases match TRBD1. Germline trimming cut 1 base from V and 5 bases from J; bases unmatched to any gene: 6. The CDR3 has 15 residues. Germline V gives CDR1 SGHDT, CDR2 YYEEEE. The CDR3 loop is CASSLPGQVIDTQYF. DNA for the CDR3: TGTGCCAGCAGCTTGCCGGGACAGGTCATAGATACGCAGTATTTT.

A few counts support this clone. This chain links TRBV19 with TRBJ1-5, with D unresolved. V was cut by 3 bases and J by 6 bases, with 12 bases left in between. Germline loops: CDR1 LNHDA, CDR2 SQIVND (reference sequence). The CDR3 length is 14 residues. DNA for the CDR3: TGTGCCAGTAGTATTGTAACAGTCTCTCAGCCCCAGCATTTT. Encoded protein: CASSIVTVSQPQHF.

Only a few counts were recorded for this clone. The chain combines TRBV7-2 with TRBJ1-3; TRBD1 agrees at 8 bases. The CDR3 loop spans 15 amino acids. CDR1 and CDR2 (germline): SGHTA, FQGNSA. V trimming: 3 bases; J trimming: 3 bases; junction bases outside the gene matches: 4. The CDR3 sequence is CASSLVQGVGNTIYF. The CDR3 DNA reads TGTGCCAGCAGCTTGGTACAGGGGGTTGGAAACACCATATATTTT.

The chain links TRBV4-1 to TRBJ2-5, with 7 bases lining up with TRBD2. V dropped 2 bases and J dropped 4; count of bases not matched to a gene: 10. This CDR3 has 16 amino acids. The germline V gene encodes CDR1 MGHRA and CDR2 YSYEKL. CDR3 protein: CASSQPLDGRRETQYF. CDR3 nucleotides: TGCGCCAGCAGCCAACCTCTGGACGGGAGGAGAGAGACCCAGTACTTC.

CDR3: CASSPFPGNQPQHF. The CDR3 nucleotides are TGTGCCAGCAGCCCTTTTCCCGGCAATCAGCCCCAGCATTTT. The chain joins TRBV7-2 to TRBJ1-5; D gene ambiguous. Trimming left V 5 bases short and J 2 bases short, with 10 bases between. CDR3 length equals 14 residues. The germline V gene has CDR1 SGHTA and CDR2 FQGNSA.

This chain links TRBV12-2 with TRBJ1-1. TRBV12-2 is reported as a pseudogene. This CDR3 is built from 15 residues. Here the CDR3 DNA reads TGTGCAAGTCGCTTAAGCCTCTGGGGGGACACTGAAGCTTTCTTT. This encodes CASRLSLWGDTEAFF.

This clone has more than one count but fewer than ten. This chain connects TRBV4-2 to TRBJ2-5; a weak D match, TRBD1 (6 bases). V was shortened by 4 bases and J by 2 bases, with 11 bases between the two germline ends. The CDR3 length is 14 residues. Germline V gene data show CDR1 as LGHNA and CDR2 as YNFKEQ. The CDR3 DNA is TGTGCCAGCAGCCCCCCGGACAGTCAAGAGACCCAGTACTTC. This encodes CASSPPDSQETQYF.

The chain recombines TRBV24-1 with TRBJ2-6; 7 positions agree with TRBD1. V lost 5 bases to trimming and J lost 2 bases; unmatched junction nucleotides: 8. The CDR3 covers 17 residues. Per germline, CDR1 KGHDR and CDR2 SFDVKD. The CDR3 sequence is CATSGSTGRPGANVLTF. The DNA of the CDR3 is TGTGCCACCAGTGGTTCGACAGGGAGACCTGGGGCCAACGTCCTGACTTTC.

This clone was seen a handful of times. This chain uses TRBV11-2 with TRBJ2-7, with D perhaps matching TRBD2 (6 bases). This CDR3 spans 15 amino acids. Trimming took off 5 bases at V and 2 bases at J, with 16 bases between the two ends. From germline, CDR1 is SGHAT and CDR2 FQNNGV. The CDR3 bases are TGTGCCAGCAGCCGCAACGGCGGGGACGCCTACGAGCAGTACTTC. Translation: CASSRNGGDAYEQYF.

This sequence joins TRBV2 and TRBJ1-4; 7 nucleotides match TRBD1. The CDR3 loop spans 13 amino acids. V was pared by 7 bases and J by 6 bases, with 5 bases of the junction left unmatched. Germline lookup yields CDR1 SNHLY and CDR2 FYNNEI. CDR3 amino acids: CASTTGNYEKLFF. In DNA, the CDR3 is TGTGCCAGCACGACAGGGAATTATGAAAAACTGTTTTTT.

The chain carries TRBV4-1 and TRBJ2-2, with no clear D. V lost 1 base to trimming and J lost 2 bases, with 14 bases between them. The germline CDR1 and CDR2 sequences are MGHRA and YSYEKL. The CDR3 contains 17 residues. The CDR3 loop is CASSQGRASLNTGELFF. Written as DNA, the CDR3 is TGCGCCAGCAGCCAAGGGAGAGCCTCACTAAACACCGGGGAGCTGTTTTTT.

The gene calls are TRBV5-1 and TRBJ2-1, with D possibly matching TRBD2 (5 bases). Trimming took off 1 base at V and 1 base at J, with 9 bases between the two ends. The germline V gene encodes CDR1 SGHRS and CDR2 YFSETQ. The CDR3 spans 15 residues. Here the CDR3 DNA reads TGCGCCAGCAGCTTGACCGGGGATTCCTACAATGAGCAGTTCTTC. Its translation is CASSLTGDSYNEQFF.

The V and J genes are TRBV9 and TRBJ2-1; D not certain. Germline-derived CDR1 and CDR2 are SGDLS and YYNGEE. CDR3 size: 14 residues. V lost 0 bases, J lost 9 bases, and 13 bases lay in between. CDR3: CASSVVSGTGEQFF. The DNA of the CDR3 is TGTGCCAGCAGCGTAGTGTCGGGTACGGGTGAGCAGTTCTTC.